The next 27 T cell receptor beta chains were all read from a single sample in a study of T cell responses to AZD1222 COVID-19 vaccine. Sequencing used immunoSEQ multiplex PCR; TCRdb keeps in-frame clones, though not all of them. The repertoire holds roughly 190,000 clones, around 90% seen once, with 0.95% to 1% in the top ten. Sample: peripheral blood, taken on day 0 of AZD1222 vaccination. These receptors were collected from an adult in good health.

The CDR3 here is CSVEQGSNQPQHF. In DNA, the CDR3 is TGCAGCGTTGAACAGGGTAGCAATCAGCCCCAGCATTTT. This sequence joins TRBV29-1 and TRBJ1-5; maybe TRBD1 (5 bases). The CDR3 is 13 residues long. V lost 2 bases and J lost 0, with 5 bases in between. Germline CDR1 reads SQVTM; CDR2 reads ANQGSEA.

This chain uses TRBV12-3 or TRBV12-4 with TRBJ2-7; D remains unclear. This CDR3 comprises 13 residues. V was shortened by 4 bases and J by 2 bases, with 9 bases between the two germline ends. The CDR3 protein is CASSSLGTYEQYF. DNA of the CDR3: TGTGCCAGCAGTTCCCTGGGGACCTACGAGCAGTACTTC.

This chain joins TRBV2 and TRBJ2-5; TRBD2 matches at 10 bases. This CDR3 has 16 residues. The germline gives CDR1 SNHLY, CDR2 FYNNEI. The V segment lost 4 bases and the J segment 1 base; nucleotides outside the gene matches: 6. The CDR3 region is CASSGTSGNIQETQYF. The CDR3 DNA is TGTGCCAGCAGTGGGACTAGCGGAAATATCCAAGAGACCCAGTACTTC.

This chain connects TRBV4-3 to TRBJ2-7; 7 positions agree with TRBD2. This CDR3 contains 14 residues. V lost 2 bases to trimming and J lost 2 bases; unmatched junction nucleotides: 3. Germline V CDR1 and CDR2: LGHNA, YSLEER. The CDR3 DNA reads TGCGCCAGCAGCCAACGTCGGGGGGCCTACGAGCAGTACTTC. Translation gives CASSQRRGAYEQYF.

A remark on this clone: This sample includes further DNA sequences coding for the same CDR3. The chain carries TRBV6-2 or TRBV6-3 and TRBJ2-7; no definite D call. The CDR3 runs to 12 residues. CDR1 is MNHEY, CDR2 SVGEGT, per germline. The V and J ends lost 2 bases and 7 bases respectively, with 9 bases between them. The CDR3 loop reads CASSYPAGEQYF. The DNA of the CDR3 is TGTGCCAGCAGTTACCCCGCCGGGGAGCAGTACTTC.

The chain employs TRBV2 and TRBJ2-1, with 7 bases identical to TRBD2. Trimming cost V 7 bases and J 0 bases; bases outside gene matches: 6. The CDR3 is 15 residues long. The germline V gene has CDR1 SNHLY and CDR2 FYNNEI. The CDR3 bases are TGTGCCAGCAAACTAGCGCTGGTCTCCTACAATGAGCAGTTCTTC. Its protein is CASKLALVSYNEQFF.

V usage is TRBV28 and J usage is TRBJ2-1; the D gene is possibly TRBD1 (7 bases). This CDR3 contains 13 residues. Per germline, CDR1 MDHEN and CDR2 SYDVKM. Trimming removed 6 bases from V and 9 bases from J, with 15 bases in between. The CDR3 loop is CASSQPRGAEQFF. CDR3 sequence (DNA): TGTGCCAGCAGCCAGCCCAGGGGGGCTGAGCAGTTCTTC. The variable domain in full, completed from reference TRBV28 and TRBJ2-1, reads DVKVTQSSRYLVKRTGEKVFLECVQDMDHENMFWYRQDPGLGLRLIYFSYDVKMKEKGDIPEGYSVSREKKERFSLILESASTNQTSMYLCASSQPRGAEQFFGPGTRLTVL.

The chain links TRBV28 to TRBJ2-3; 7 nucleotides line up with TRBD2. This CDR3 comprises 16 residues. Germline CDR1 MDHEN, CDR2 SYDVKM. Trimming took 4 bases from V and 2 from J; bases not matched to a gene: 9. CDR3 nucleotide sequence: TGTGCCAGCAGTTCTTCAAGCGGGACCTCCACAGATACGCAGTATTTT. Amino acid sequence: CASSSSSGTSTDTQYF.

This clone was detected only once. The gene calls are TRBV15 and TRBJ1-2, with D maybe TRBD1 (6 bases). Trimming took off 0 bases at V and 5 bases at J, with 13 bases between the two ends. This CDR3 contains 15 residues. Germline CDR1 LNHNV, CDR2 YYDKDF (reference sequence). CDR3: CATSRERDKTYGYTF. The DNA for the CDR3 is TGTGCCACCAGCAGAGAAAGGGACAAAACTTATGGCTACACCTTC.

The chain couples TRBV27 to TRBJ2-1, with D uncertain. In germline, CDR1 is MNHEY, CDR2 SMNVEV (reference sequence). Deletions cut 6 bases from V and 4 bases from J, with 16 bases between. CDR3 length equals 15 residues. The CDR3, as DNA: TGTGCCAGCAGCTCATTCTCGGGCCTATACAATGAGCAGTTCTTC. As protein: CASSSFSGLYNEQFF.

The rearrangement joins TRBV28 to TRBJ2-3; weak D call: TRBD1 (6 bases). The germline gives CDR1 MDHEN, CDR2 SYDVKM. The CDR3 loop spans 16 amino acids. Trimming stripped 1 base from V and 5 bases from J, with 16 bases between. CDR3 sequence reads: CASSLSTGVGRDTQYF. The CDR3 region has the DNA TGTGCCAGCAGTTTATCGACAGGCGTAGGACGAGATACGCAGTATTTT.

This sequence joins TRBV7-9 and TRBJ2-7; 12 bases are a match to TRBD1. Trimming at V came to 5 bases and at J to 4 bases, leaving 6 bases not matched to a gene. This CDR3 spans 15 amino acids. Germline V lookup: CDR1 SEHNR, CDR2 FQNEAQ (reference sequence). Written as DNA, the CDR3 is TGTGCCAGCAGCGATCCGGGACAGGGGGCTTACGAGCAGTACTTC. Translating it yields CASSDPGQGAYEQYF.

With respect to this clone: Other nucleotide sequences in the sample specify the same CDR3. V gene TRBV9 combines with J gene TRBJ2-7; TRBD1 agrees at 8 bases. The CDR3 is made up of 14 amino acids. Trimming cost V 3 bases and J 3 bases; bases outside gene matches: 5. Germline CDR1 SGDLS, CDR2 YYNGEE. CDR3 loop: CASSADRGSYEQYF. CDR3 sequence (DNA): TGTGCCAGCAGCGCAGACAGGGGAAGCTACGAGCAGTACTTC.

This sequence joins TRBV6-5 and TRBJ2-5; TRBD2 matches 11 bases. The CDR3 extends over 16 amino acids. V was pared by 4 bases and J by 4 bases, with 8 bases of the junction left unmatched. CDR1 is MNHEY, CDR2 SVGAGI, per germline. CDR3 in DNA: TGTGCCAGCAGTTCGGCTAGCGGGGGGCTGACAGAGACCCAGTACTTC. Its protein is CASSSASGGLTETQYF.

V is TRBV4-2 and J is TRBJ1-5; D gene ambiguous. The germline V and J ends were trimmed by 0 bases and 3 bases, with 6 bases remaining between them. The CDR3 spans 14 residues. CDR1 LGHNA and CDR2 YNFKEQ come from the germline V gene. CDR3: CASSQEGTNQPQHF. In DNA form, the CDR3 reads TGTGCCAGCAGCCAAGAAGGTACCAATCAGCCCCAGCATTTT.

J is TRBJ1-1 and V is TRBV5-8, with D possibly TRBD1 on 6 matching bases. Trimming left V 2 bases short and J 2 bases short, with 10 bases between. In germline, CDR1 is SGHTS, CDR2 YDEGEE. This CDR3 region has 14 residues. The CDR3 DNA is TGTGCCAGCAGCTTTGACAGGTCCAACACTGAAGCTTTCTTT. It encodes CASSFDRSNTEAFF. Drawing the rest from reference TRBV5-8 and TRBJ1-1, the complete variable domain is EAGVTQSPTHLIKTRGQQATLRCSPISGHTSVYWYQQALGLGLQFLLWYDEGEERNRGNFPPRFSGRQFPNYSSELNVNALELEDSALYLCASSFDRSNTEAFFGQGTRLTVV.

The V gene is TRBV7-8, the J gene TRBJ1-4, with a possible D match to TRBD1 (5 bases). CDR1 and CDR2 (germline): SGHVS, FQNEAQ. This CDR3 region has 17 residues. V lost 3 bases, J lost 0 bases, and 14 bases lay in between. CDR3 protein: CASSFGAALATNEKLFF. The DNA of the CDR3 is TGTGCCAGCAGCTTCGGGGCAGCCCTTGCAACTAATGAAAAACTGTTTTTT.

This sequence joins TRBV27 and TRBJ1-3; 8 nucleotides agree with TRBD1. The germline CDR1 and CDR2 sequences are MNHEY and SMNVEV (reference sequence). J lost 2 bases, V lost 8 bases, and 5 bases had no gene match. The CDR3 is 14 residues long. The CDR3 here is CASGRQGTGNTIYF. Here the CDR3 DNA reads TGTGCCAGCGGGCGACAGGGGACTGGAAACACCATATATTTT.

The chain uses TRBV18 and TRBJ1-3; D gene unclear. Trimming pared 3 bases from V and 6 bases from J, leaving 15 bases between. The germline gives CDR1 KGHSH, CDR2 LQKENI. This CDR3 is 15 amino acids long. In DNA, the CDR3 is TGTGCCAGCTCACCTCAGGACGTGCCTGTAAACACCATATATTTT. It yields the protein CASSPQDVPVNTIYF. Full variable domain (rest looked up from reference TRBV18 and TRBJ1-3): NAGVMQNPRHLVRRRGQEARLRCSPMKGHSHVYWYRQLPEEGLKFMVYLQKENIIDESGMPKERFSAEFPKEGPSILRIQQVVRGDSAAYFCASSPQDVPVNTIYFGEGSWLTVV.

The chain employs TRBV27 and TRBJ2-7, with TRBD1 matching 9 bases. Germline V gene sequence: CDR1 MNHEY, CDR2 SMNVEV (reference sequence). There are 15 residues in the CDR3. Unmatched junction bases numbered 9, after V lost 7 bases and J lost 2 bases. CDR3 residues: CASIRSDRGPYEQYF. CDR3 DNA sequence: TGTGCCAGCATCAGGTCGGACAGGGGCCCCTACGAGCAGTACTTC.

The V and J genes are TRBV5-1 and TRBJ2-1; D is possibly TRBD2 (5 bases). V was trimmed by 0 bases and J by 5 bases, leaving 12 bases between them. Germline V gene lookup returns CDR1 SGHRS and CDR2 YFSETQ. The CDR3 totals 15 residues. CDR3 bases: TGCGCCAGCAGCTTGGCCGGGATAACAGACAATGAGCAGTTCTTC. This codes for CASSLAGITDNEQFF.

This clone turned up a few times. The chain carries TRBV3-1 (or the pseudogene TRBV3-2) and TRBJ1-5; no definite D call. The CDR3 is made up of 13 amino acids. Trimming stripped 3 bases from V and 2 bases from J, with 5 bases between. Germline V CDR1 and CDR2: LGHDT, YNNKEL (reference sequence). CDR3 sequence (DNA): TGTGCCAGCAGCCACCGGCGCAATCAGCCCCAGCATTTT. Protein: CASSHRRNQPQHF.

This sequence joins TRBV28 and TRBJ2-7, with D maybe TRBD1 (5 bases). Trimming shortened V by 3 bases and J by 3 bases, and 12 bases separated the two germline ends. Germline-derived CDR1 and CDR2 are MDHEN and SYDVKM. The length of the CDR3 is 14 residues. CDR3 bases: TGTGCCAGCAGTTTTTACCCCAGGGTCTACGAGCAGTACTTC. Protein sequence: CASSFYPRVYEQYF.

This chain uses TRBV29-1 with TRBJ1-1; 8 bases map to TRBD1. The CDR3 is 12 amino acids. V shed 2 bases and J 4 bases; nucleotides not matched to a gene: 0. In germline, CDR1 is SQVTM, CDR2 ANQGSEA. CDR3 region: CSVETGGTEAFF. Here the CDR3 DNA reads TGCAGCGTTGAAACAGGGGGCACTGAAGCTTTCTTT.

In DNA, the CDR3 is TGTGCCAGTAGTGACGCCCCAGATACGCAGTATTTT. Translation gives CASSDAPDTQYF. The chain employs TRBV19 and TRBJ2-3; D remains unclear. CDR3 length: 12 amino acids. Trimming removed 5 bases at V and 4 bases at J, with 7 bases between. Germline lookup yields CDR1 LNHDA and CDR2 SQIVND (reference sequence). Full variable domain (missing parts from reference TRBV19 and TRBJ2-3): DGGITQSPKYLFRKEGQNVTLSCEQNLNHDAMYWYRQDPGQGLRLIYYSQIVNDFQKGDIAEGYSVSREKKESFPLTVTSAQKNPTAFYLCASSDAPDTQYFGPGTRLTVL.

For the CDR3, the DNA is TGTGCCACCAGTGAGTCGGCAGGGGAGCAGTTCTTC. Its protein is CATSESAGEQFF. The rearrangement joins TRBV24-1 to TRBJ2-1; perhaps TRBD1 as D (5 bases). Trimming took off 4 bases at V and 10 bases at J, with 10 bases between the two ends. The CDR3 runs to 12 residues. The germline gives CDR1 KGHDR, CDR2 SFDVKD.

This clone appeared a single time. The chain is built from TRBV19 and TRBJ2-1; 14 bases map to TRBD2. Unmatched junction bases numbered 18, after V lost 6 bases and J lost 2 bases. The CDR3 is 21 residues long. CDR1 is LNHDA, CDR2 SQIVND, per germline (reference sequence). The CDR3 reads CASRKPGIGTSGGPAYNEQFF. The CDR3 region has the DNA TGTGCCAGTAGAAAGCCCGGAATCGGGACTAGCGGGGGCCCTGCCTACAATGAGCAGTTCTTC.